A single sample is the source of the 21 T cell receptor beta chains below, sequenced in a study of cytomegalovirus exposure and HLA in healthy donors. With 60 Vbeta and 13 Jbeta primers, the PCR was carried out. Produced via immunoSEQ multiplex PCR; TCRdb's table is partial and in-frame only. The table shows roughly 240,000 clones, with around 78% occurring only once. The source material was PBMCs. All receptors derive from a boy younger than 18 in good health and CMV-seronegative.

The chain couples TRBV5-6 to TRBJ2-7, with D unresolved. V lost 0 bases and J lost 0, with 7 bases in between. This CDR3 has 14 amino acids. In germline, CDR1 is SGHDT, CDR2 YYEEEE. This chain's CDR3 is CASSLGSSSYEQYF. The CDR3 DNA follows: TGTGCCAGCAGCTTGGGGAGCAGCTCCTACGAGCAGTACTTC.

Here the CDR3 DNA reads TGTGCCAGCAGCCTAGGCCGTCGGAACACTGAAGCTTTCTTT. Protein: CASSLGRRNTEAFF. The V call is TRBV5-6, the J call TRBJ1-1, with D unclear. In germline, CDR1 is SGHDT, CDR2 YYEEEE. Trimming cost V 4 bases and J 1 base, with 11 bases left between them. The CDR3 is 14 amino acids.

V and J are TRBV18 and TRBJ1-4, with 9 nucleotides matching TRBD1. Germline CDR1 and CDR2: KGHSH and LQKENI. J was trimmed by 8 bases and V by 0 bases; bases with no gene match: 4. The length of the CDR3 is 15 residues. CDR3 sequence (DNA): TGTGCCAGCTCACCACCGGGACAGGGAAAGGAAAAACTGTTTTTT. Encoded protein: CASSPPGQGKEKLFF.

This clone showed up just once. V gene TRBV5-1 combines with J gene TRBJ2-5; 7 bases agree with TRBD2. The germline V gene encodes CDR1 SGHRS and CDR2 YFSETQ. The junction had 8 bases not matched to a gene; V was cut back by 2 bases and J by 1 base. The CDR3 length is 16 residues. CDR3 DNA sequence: TGCGCCAGCAGCTTAAGGCTAGCGGAGGGCCAAGAGACCCAGTACTTC. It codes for CASSLRLAEGQETQYF.

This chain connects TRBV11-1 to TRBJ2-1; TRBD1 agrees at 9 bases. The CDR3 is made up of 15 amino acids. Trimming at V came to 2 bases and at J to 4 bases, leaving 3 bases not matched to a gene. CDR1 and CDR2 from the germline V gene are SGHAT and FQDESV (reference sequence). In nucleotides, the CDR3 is TGTGCCAGCAGCTTAACAGGGGGCGCATACAATGAGCAGTTCTTC. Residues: CASSLTGGAYNEQFF.

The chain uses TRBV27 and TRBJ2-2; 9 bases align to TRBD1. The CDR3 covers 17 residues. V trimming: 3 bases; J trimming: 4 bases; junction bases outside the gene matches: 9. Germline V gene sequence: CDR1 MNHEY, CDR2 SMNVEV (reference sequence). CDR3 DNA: TGTGCCAGCAGTTTTTCCGGGACAGGGTTTCCCACCGGGGAGCTGTTTTTT. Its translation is CASSFSGTGFPTGELFF.

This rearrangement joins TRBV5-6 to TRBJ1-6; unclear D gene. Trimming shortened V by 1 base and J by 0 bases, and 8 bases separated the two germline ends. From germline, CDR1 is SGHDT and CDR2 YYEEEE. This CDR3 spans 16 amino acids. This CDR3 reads CASSLFLSSYNSPLHF. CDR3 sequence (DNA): TGTGCCAGCAGCTTGTTTTTGAGCTCCTATAATTCACCCCTCCACTTT.

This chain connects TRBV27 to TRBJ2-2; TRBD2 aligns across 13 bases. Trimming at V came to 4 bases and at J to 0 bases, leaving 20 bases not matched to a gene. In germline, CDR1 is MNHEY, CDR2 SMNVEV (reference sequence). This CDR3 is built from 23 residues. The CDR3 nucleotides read TGTGCCAGCAGTTCATACGGACTAGCGGGAGTGGTCTTCCGGCTGACGAACACCGGGGAGCTGTTTTTT. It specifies CASSSYGLAGVVFRLTNTGELFF.

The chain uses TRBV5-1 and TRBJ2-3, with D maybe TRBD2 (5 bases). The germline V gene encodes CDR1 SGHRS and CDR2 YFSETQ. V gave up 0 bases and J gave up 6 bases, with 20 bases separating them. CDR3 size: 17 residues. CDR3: CASSLGGGISGRDTQYF. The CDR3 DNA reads TGCGCCAGCAGCTTGGGTGGAGGAATTTCGGGCCGCGATACGCAGTATTTT.

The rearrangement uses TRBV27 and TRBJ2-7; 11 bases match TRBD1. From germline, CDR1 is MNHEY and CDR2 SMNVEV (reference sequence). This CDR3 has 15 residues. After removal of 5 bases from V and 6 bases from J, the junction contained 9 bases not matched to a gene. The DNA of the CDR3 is TGTGCCAGCAGTAGCCCGGACAGGGGGCAGTGCGAGCAGTACTTC. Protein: CASSSPDRGQCEQYF.

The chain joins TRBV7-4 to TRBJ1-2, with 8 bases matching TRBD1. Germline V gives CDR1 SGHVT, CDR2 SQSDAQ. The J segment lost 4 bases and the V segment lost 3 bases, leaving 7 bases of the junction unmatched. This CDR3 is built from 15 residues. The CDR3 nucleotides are TGTGCCAGCAGCTTCTCAGGGGGCCTTCCCTATGGCTACACCTTC. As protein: CASSFSGGLPYGYTF.

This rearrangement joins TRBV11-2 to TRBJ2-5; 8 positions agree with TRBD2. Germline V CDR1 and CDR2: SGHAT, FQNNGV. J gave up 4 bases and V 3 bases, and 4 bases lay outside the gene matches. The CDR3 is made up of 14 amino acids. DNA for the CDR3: TGTGCCAGCAGCTTCACGCGGGGGGTAGAGACCCAGTACTTC. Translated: CASSFTRGVETQYF.

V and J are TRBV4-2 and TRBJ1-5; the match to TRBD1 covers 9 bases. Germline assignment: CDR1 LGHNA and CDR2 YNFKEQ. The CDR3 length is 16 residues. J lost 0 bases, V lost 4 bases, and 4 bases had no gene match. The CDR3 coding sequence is TGTGCCAGCAGCCCCGTGGACAGGGGTAGCAATCAGCCCCAGCATTTT. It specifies CASSPVDRGSNQPQHF.

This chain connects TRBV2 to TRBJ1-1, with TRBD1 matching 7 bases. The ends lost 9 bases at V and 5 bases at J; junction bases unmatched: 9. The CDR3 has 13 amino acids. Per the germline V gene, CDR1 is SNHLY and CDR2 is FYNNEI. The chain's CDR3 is CARLQGTRTEAFF. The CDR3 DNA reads TGTGCCAGACTACAGGGGACGAGGACTGAAGCTTTCTTT.

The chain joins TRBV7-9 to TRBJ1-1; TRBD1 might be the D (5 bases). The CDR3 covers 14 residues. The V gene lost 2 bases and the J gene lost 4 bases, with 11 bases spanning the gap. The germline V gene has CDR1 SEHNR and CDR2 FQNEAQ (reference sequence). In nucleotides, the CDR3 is TGTGCCAGCAGCTTATTGCCAGGGCTCACTGAAGCTTTCTTT. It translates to CASSLLPGLTEAFF.

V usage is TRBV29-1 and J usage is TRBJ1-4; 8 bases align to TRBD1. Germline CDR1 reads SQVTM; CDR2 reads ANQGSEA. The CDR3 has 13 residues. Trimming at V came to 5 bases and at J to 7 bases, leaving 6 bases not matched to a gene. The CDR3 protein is CSVLQGGVEKLFF. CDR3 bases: TGCAGCGTTCTACAGGGGGGGGTTGAAAAACTGTTTTTT.

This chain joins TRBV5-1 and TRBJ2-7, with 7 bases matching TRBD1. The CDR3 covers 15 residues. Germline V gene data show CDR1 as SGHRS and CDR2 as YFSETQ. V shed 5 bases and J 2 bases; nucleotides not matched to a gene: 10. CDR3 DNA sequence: TGCGCCAGCAGTCAAGGGGGCAGTGCTACCTACGAGCAGTACTTC. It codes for CASSQGGSATYEQYF.

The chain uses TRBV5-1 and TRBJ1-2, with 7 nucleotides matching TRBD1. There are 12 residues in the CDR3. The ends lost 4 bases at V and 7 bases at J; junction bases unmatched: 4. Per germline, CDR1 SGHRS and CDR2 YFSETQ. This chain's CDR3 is CASSASGGGYTF. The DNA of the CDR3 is TGCGCCAGCAGCGCTTCAGGGGGTGGCTACACCTTC.

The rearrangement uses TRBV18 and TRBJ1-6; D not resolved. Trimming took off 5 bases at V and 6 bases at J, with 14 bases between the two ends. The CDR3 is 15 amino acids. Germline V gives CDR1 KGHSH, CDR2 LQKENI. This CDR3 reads CASSIGIAGNSPLHF. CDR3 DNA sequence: TGTGCCAGCTCAATAGGGATAGCGGGTAATTCACCCCTCCACTTT.

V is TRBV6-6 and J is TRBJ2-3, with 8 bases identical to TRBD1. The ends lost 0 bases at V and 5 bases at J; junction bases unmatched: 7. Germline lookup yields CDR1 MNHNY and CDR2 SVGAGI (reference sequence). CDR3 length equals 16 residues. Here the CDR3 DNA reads TGTGCCAGCAGTTACTCAGGCAGGGGGCGAGGAGATACGCAGTATTTT. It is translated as CASSYSGRGRGDTQYF.

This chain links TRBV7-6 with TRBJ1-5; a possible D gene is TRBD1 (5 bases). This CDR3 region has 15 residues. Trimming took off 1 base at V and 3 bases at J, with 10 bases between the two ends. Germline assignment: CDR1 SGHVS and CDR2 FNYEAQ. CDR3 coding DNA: TGTGCCAGCAGCTTAGGTCCAGGGCTCAATCAGCCCCAGCATTTT. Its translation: CASSLGPGLNQPQHF.